The subject of this entry is one T cell receptor (beta chain). Its antigen is currently unknown. The data belong to a study of Ad26.COV2.S vaccination and SARS-CoV-2 variants. General study points: From the TCR breadth and depth analyses, total T cell responses may have been underestimated.

Treatment in this sample: 15 to 20 received Ad26.COV2.S at low or high dose, single or two shots; several received placebo; per-sample allocation not given. Day 63 after the first injection of vaccine or placebo was the sampling time. At a Boston site, the person donating was an adult of 18-55 years. Vaccine was an Ad26 vector expressing Wuhan-strain SARS-CoV-2 spike. Sequencing was performed with immunoSEQ multiplex PCR; in TCRdb, only in-frame clones are kept and a portion is missing. This sample has about 470,000 clones, with roughly 87% found just once. CDR1 MDHEN and CDR2 SYDVKM come from the germline V gene. Trimming shortened V by 5 bases and J by 8 bases, and 10 bases separated the two germline ends. The CDR3 runs 12 residues.

This TCR came from a person between 18 and 65 years old who received the Ad26.COV2.S COVID-19 vaccine or a placebo. Here the sequenced sample was peripheral blood, taken in a trial of Ad26.COV2.S vaccine versus placebo. The chain has TRBV28 and TRBJ2-1; D gene uncertain. The CDR3 reads CASSHPLHEQFF. CDR3 bases: TGTGCCAGCAGTCATCCCTTGCATGAGCAGTTCTTC.